Detailed here is one T cell receptor (beta chain). Antigen specificity is unknown. The TCR library protocol attached unique molecular identifiers to the individual cDNA molecules. One entry per CDR3 protein, called by TCRdb with MiXCR from the 5' RACE reads. The sample lists approximately 65,000 distinct CDR3 sequences; 12% were seen once. The data stem from a study of early T cells in non-severe SARS-CoV-2 infection. The overall study: Sequencing targeted bulk RNA from unsorted whole blood, leaving chains unpaired.

Study findings and constraints: Clonotype matching in VDJdb favored anti-spike CD8 responses and did not capture private and CD4 specificities.

Trimming removed 7 bases at V and 4 bases at J, with 17 bases between. The CDR3 sequence is 15 residues long. The chain is built from TRBV12-3 or TRBV12-4 and TRBJ1-3, with unresolved D. This clonotype was obtained from an adult who was a healthcare worker with PCR-confirmed SARS-CoV-2 infection or an uninfected control (not recorded which). Material for sequencing was whole blood. CDR3 nucleotide sequence: TGTGCCAGCACCCCTCCCCCGAATCGGGGAAACACCATATATTTT. Encoded protein: CASTPPPNRGNTIYF.